The 30 T cell receptor beta chains in this list originate from one sample, sequenced in a study of blood T cell repertoires in COVID-19. TCRdb's table, derived via immunoSEQ multiplex PCR, lists solely in-frame clones and lacks some. The data show 85,000 to 90,000 clones, less than 95% seen once. Sequencing was done on a sample of peripheral blood. These receptors were taken from a human donor with active COVID-19. The donor label of this sample is uncertain.

J is TRBJ1-2 and V is TRBV5-5; D is unresolved. The CDR3 has 14 amino acids. The ends were cut back, 0 bases at V and 4 bases at J, with 10 bases in the middle. The germline gives CDR1 SGHKS, CDR2 YYEKEE (reference sequence). The CDR3 DNA follows: TGTGCCAGCAGCTTGGGTGTGTCGGGCTATGGCTACACCTTC. Its translation is CASSLGVSGYGYTF.

This chain links TRBV19 with TRBJ2-2; perhaps TRBD2 as D (5 bases). The CDR3 totals 16 residues. Trimming pared 7 bases from V and 2 bases from J, leaving 17 bases between. CDR1 is LNHDA, CDR2 SQIVND, per germline (reference sequence). CDR3 nucleotides: TGTGCCAGTAAAGTTAGAGGGCAAGTAAACACCGGGGAGCTGTTTTTT. Protein: CASKVRGQVNTGELFF.

The genes are TRBV6-5 and TRBJ2-7, with a weak D call TRBD1 (6 bases). Trimming took off 6 bases at V and 2 bases at J, with 11 bases between the two ends. CDR3 length: 13 residues. Germline V gene data show CDR1 as MNHEY and CDR2 as SVGAGI. CDR3 nucleotides: TGTGCCAGCAGCATCCGGGACACCTACGAGCAGTACTTC. Translating gives CASSIRDTYEQYF.

This chain joins TRBV5-5 and TRBJ1-6; TRBD1 aligns across 7 bases. This CDR3 contains 17 residues. Trimming at V came to 4 bases and at J to 3 bases, leaving 10 bases not matched to a gene. Germline CDR1 reads SGHKS; CDR2 reads YYEKEE (reference sequence). CDR3 coding DNA: TGTGCCAGCAGCCTGACAGGGAGCTACGACTATAATTCACCCCTCCACTTT. It encodes CASSLTGSYDYNSPLHF. Together with reference TRBV5-5 and TRBJ1-6, the CDR3 gives the full variable domain: DAGVTQSPTHLIKTRGQQVTLRCSPISGHKSVSWYQQVLGQGPQFIFQYYEKEERGRGNFPDRFSARQFPNYSSELNVNALLLGDSALYLCASSLTGSYDYNSPLHFGNGTRLTVT.

This chain joins TRBV10-2 and TRBJ2-7, with 8 bases matching TRBD1. The CDR3 has 14 amino acids. V dropped 4 bases and J dropped 5; count of bases not matched to a gene: 7. Germline V lookup: CDR1 WSHSY, CDR2 SAAADI. The CDR3 sequence: CASSGSQGGDEQYF. The CDR3 coding sequence is TGCGCCAGCAGTGGTTCACAGGGGGGCGACGAGCAGTACTTC.

The V gene is TRBV7-2, the J gene TRBJ2-5, with 13 bases identical to TRBD2. The CDR3 contains 16 residues. J was trimmed by 2 bases and V by 5 bases; bases with no gene match: 5. Germline-derived CDR1 and CDR2 are SGHTA and FQGNSA. The CDR3 DNA follows: TGTGCCAGCAGCCCCGGGACTAGCGGGGAACAAGAGACCCAGTACTTC. This gives the protein CASSPGTSGEQETQYF.

The V and J genes are TRBV5-1 and TRBJ2-5; 8 positions match TRBD1. Germline lookup yields CDR1 SGHRS and CDR2 YFSETQ. V lost 4 bases and J lost 5; bases outside the gene matches: 4. There are 13 residues in the CDR3. Here the CDR3 DNA reads TGCGCCAGCAGCCTCAGGGGGCAGGAGACCCAGTACTTC. Translated, it gives CASSLRGQETQYF.

This rearrangement joins TRBV7-8 to TRBJ1-3, with D perhaps matching TRBD1 (6 bases). The germline V and J ends were trimmed by 1 base and 6 bases, with 13 bases remaining between them. CDR1 SGHVS and CDR2 FQNEAQ come from the germline V gene. This CDR3 has 15 amino acids. CDR3 protein: CASSLGTGPLNTIYF. In DNA form, the CDR3 reads TGTGCCAGCAGCTTAGGAACAGGGCCTCTAAACACCATATATTTT.

This chain uses TRBV4-1 with TRBJ1-1; D may be TRBD1 (6 bases). Deletions cut 4 bases from V and 9 bases from J, with 15 bases between. Looked up from germline, CDR1 is MGHRA and CDR2 is YSYEKL. The CDR3 runs 13 residues. Here the CDR3 DNA reads TGCGCCAGCAGCCCCCTTCCCCAGGGGAAAGCTTTCTTT. Amino acids: CASSPLPQGKAFF.

This chain connects TRBV2 to TRBJ2-6; a weak D match, TRBD2 (5 bases). Germline V gene sequence: CDR1 SNHLY, CDR2 FYNNEI. Trimming removed 4 bases at V and 3 bases at J, with 10 bases between. The CDR3 has 15 residues. CDR3 in DNA: TGTGCCAGCAGTGGTTTGGGGAGTGGGGCCAACGTCCTGACTTTC. Translating gives CASSGLGSGANVLTF.

The count of this clone is one. The V call is TRBV2, the J call TRBJ1-2, with D possibly TRBD1 on 5 matching bases. This CDR3 comprises 14 residues. The V end lost 3 bases, the J end lost 4 bases, and 12 bases lay between the germline ends. The germline gives CDR1 SNHLY, CDR2 FYNNEI. CDR3 coding DNA: TGTGCCAGCAGTGAGGAGGGGCCGCTCTATGGCTACACCTTC. Translating gives CASSEEGPLYGYTF.

For the CDR3, the DNA is TGCAGCGTCGAGGTTCGGTACGAGCAGTACTTC. It yields the protein CSVEVRYEQYF. The rearrangement links TRBV29-1 to TRBJ2-7; D gene ambiguous. Germline CDR1 is SQVTM and CDR2 is ANQGSEA. Trimming cost V 6 bases and J 4 bases, with 10 bases left between them. The CDR3 spans 11 residues.

This chain uses TRBV2 with TRBJ1-1; 9 nucleotides line up with TRBD1. CDR3 length: 14 amino acids. V lost 7 bases, J lost 2 bases, and 5 bases stayed unmatched. Germline V gene data show CDR1 as SNHLY and CDR2 as FYNNEI. CDR3 sequence: CASKGDRVNTEAFF. The CDR3 DNA sequence: TGTGCCAGCAAGGGGGACAGGGTCAACACTGAAGCTTTCTTT.

The gene calls are TRBV28 and TRBJ2-7, with unresolved D. The CDR3 is 14 residues long. V lost 2 bases and J lost 2, with 10 bases in between. Germline V gives CDR1 MDHEN, CDR2 SYDVKM. CDR3 DNA sequence: TGTGCCAGCAGTTTAGTAGAGGCGGCCTACGAGCAGTACTTC. Its translation: CASSLVEAAYEQYF.

The chain joins TRBV5-4 to TRBJ2-5, with a weak D call TRBD2 (5 bases). Trimming took 5 bases from V and 5 from J, leaving 16 bases between them. Germline V gene lookup returns CDR1 SGHNT and CDR2 YYREEE (reference sequence). This CDR3 is 14 amino acids long. In DNA, the CDR3 is TGTGCCAGCAGGGAGGAGCTGGGCGGGGAGACCCAGTACTTC. Protein: CASREELGGETQYF.

In its sample, this clone was seen a few times. This chain joins TRBV7-9 and TRBJ1-2; maybe TRBD1 (5 bases). The germline V and J ends were trimmed by 2 bases and 5 bases, with 12 bases remaining between them. Germline V gives CDR1 SEHNR, CDR2 FQNEAQ (reference sequence). The CDR3 runs 14 residues. CDR3 loop: CASSLLQGLYGYTF. CDR3 nucleotide sequence: TGTGCCAGCAGCTTATTGCAGGGATTATATGGCTACACCTTC.

The chain couples TRBV4-2 to TRBJ2-7, with D possibly TRBD1 on 6 matching bases. Germline CDR1 and CDR2: LGHNA and YNFKEQ. V was shortened by 0 bases and J by 1 base, with 10 bases between the two germline ends. The CDR3 is 15 residues long. The CDR3, as DNA: TGTGCCAGCAGCCAAGAGACAGGTCCATCCTACGAGCAGTACTTC. Its protein is CASSQETGPSYEQYF.

The chain uses TRBV11-2 and TRBJ1-3; possible D gene TRBD1, 5 bases. CDR3 size: 19 residues. The V gene lost 1 base and the J gene lost 0 bases, with 19 bases spanning the gap. Germline assignment: CDR1 SGHAT and CDR2 FQNNGV. In nucleotides, the CDR3 is TGTGCCAGCAGCTTAGCCCATTTGGGGGACTTTGGCTCTGGAAACACCATATATTTT. Amino acids: CASSLAHLGDFGSGNTIYF.

In DNA form, the CDR3 reads TGTGCCAGCAGTTACTCGAGCGGTGCCATTGGAAACACCATATATTTT. It translates to CASSYSSGAIGNTIYF. The chain couples TRBV6-2 or TRBV6-3 to TRBJ1-3; no definite D call. This CDR3 has 16 residues. V was shortened by 0 bases and J by 3 bases, with 12 bases between the two germline ends. Germline values: CDR1 MNHEY, CDR2 SVGEGT.

The genes are TRBV6-2 or TRBV6-3 and TRBJ1-1; 9 bases agree with TRBD1. V lost 2 bases and J lost 5; bases outside the gene matches: 15. The CDR3 is 18 amino acids. CDR1 is MNHEY and CDR2 is SVGEGT in the germline V gene. DNA of the CDR3: TGTGCCAGCAGTTACGACGAAAGCTTGACAGGGGGTAGGACTGAAGCTTTCTTT. Its protein product is CASSYDESLTGGRTEAFF.

The gene calls are TRBV12-5 and TRBJ2-2, with 8 bases matching TRBD1. Unmatched junction bases numbered 1, after V lost 4 bases and J lost 6 bases. This CDR3 spans 13 amino acids. The germline V gene encodes CDR1 LGHNT and CDR2 FRNRAP. The CDR3 spells CASGWGQAGELFF. For the CDR3, the DNA is TGTGCTAGTGGTTGGGGACAGGCCGGGGAGCTGTTTTTT.

Only one count was recorded for this clone. This chain links TRBV5-1 with TRBJ1-1; perhaps TRBD1 as D (6 bases). V was cut by 0 bases and J by 1 base, with 10 bases left in between. Germline V gene sequence: CDR1 SGHRS, CDR2 YFSETQ. The CDR3 covers 15 residues. Here the CDR3 reads CASSLVGGANTEAFF. CDR3 DNA: TGCGCCAGCAGCTTGGTGGGGGGGGCGAACACTGAAGCTTTCTTT.

This clone appeared once. V gene TRBV19 combines with J gene TRBJ1-1; D perhaps matches TRBD1 (6 bases). Germline V gene lookup returns CDR1 LNHDA and CDR2 SQIVND (reference sequence). V lost 4 bases and J 2 bases, leaving 17 bases between the germline ends. The CDR3 extends over 16 amino acids. Written as DNA, the CDR3 is TGTGCCAGTAGTACGCGGGGGGACACTAAAAACACTGAAGCTTTCTTT. This encodes CASSTRGDTKNTEAFF.

This clone was counted only a few times. The genes are TRBV7-9 and TRBJ1-2, with 7 bases aligning to TRBD1. Germline V lookup: CDR1 SEHNR, CDR2 FQNEAQ (reference sequence). V lost 4 bases and J lost 3; bases outside the gene matches: 17. CDR3 length equals 18 residues. CDR3 residues: CASSSRGGQSTAHYGYTF. CDR3 sequence (DNA): TGTGCCAGCAGCTCTAGAGGGGGACAGTCCACAGCTCACTATGGCTACACCTTC.

The chain couples TRBV11-3 to TRBJ2-1; perhaps TRBD2 as D (6 bases). Trimming shortened V by 4 bases and J by 7 bases, and 14 bases separated the two germline ends. The CDR3 runs to 14 residues. Germline CDR1 is SGHNT and CDR2 is YENEEA. The CDR3 coding sequence is TGTGCCAGCAGCTCCCCTAGCGTGGGGAATGAGCAGTTCTTC. Translation: CASSSPSVGNEQFF.

The rearrangement joins TRBV5-5 to TRBJ1-4; the match to TRBD1 covers 7 bases. Germline CDR1 SGHKS, CDR2 YYEKEE (reference sequence). The CDR3 runs 17 residues. V gave up 1 base and J gave up 3 bases; unmatched junction bases: 9. The CDR3 DNA reads TGTGCCAGCAGCTTGAGACAGGGTCTTTCGGCTAATGAAAAACTGTTTTTT. It encodes CASSLRQGLSANEKLFF.

This chain links TRBV3-1 (or the pseudogene TRBV3-2) with TRBJ2-3; 8 bases match TRBD1. This CDR3 is built from 16 residues. Germline values: CDR1 LGHDT, CDR2 YNNKEL (reference sequence). Germline trimming cut 4 bases from V and 5 bases from J; bases unmatched to any gene: 11. CDR3 sequence reads: CASSPPGTGAGDTQYF. The CDR3 nucleotides read TGTGCCAGCAGCCCCCCCGGGACAGGAGCGGGAGATACGCAGTATTTT.

The CDR3, as DNA: TGTGCCATCAGTCCTTCAGGGGATACTAGCACAGATACGCAGTATTTT. Its translation is CAISPSGDTSTDTQYF. The V and J genes are TRBV10-3 and TRBJ2-3, with a possible D match to TRBD1 (6 bases). V dropped 5 bases and J dropped 0 bases, with 15 bases sitting between them. CDR3 length equals 16 residues. Germline V CDR1 and CDR2: ENHRY, SYGVKD.

The J gene is TRBJ1-5, the V gene TRBV5-5, with D unresolved. The length of the CDR3 is 14 residues. Trimming shortened V by 4 bases and J by 6 bases, and 14 bases separated the two germline ends. CDR1 SGHKS and CDR2 YYEKEE come from the germline V gene (reference sequence). The CDR3 region is CASSPTGVGQPQHF. CDR3 bases: TGTGCCAGCAGCCCCACCGGAGTAGGTCAGCCCCAGCATTTT.

In its sample, this clone was seen once. CDR3 in amino acids: CASSPLGRARSSYNEQFF. CDR3 in DNA: TGTGCCAGCAGCCCTTTAGGCAGGGCGCGGAGCTCCTACAATGAGCAGTTCTTC. This chain connects TRBV3-1 (or the pseudogene TRBV3-2) to TRBJ2-1, with a tentative D call TRBD1 (5 bases). V lost 4 bases and J lost 0, with 19 bases in between. CDR3 length equals 18 residues. CDR1 LGHDT and CDR2 YNNKEL come from the germline V gene (reference sequence).